This TCR beta chain was found in a study of blood T cells in healthy people across ages. PCR was performed a second time for about 6 to 12 cycles using a sample-barcoded 5' primer and a J-beta primer mix. TCRdb ran MiXCR on the 5' RACE reads and lists one entry per CDR3 protein. The sample includes about 780,000 distinct CDR3 sequences, roughly 24% of them seen just once. The CDR3 sequence is 13 residues long. With 4 bases removed from V and 0 bases from J, the gap between germline ends came to 7 bases. The germline gives CDR1 SNHLY, CDR2 FYNNEI. These data are also associated with another study on T cells of mothers and their children.

The J gene is TRBJ2-7, the V gene TRBV2; D is undetermined. Sequenced input: blood. The clonotype originates from a boy between 5 and 17 years old in good health. The CDR3 here is CASSGWSSYEQYF. The CDR3 nucleotides read TGTGCCAGCAGTGGTTGGAGCTCCTACGAGCAGTACTTC.